The 30 T cell receptor beta chains presented below share a single source sample, sequenced in a study of T cells in localized non-small cell lung cancer. Assay used: immunoSEQ multiplex PCR; TCRdb lists only in-frame clones, some missing. The data show roughly 48,000 clones, around 77% seen once. The specimen was peripheral blood, collected before any cancer treatment. The receptor source for this set is a man aged 40 to 75 with stage I squamous cell lung carcinoma.

The V call is TRBV6-5, the J call TRBJ2-7; 7 bases map to TRBD2. Germline V CDR1 and CDR2: MNHEY, SVGAGI. This CDR3 has 15 amino acids. The V gene end was trimmed by 6 bases and the J gene end by 0 bases; junction bases not matched to a gene: 8. The CDR3 region is CASSREGLSSYEQYF. The CDR3 DNA is TGTGCCAGCAGCAGGGAGGGCCTCAGCTCCTACGAGCAGTACTTC.

The J gene is TRBJ2-5, the V gene TRBV7-9; D is perhaps TRBD1 (6 bases). The germline gives CDR1 SEHNR, CDR2 FQNEAQ (reference sequence). The CDR3 consists of 14 residues. The V end was cut by 5 bases, the J end by 5 bases, with 15 bases between. CDR3 protein: CASSPGTGRETQYF. CDR3 nucleotides: TGTGCCAGCAGCCCTGGCACAGGGCGGGAGACCCAGTACTTC.

The rearrangement joins TRBV2 to TRBJ1-4; a possible D gene is TRBD1 (5 bases). The CDR3 is 14 residues long. Between the trimmed V and J ends, which lost 6 bases and 4 bases, there was a span of 12 bases. Germline assignment: CDR1 SNHLY and CDR2 FYNNEI. Here the CDR3 reads CASSAQGVNEKLFF. The CDR3 coding sequence is TGTGCCAGCAGCGCTCAGGGAGTTAATGAAAAACTGTTTTTT.

The chain is built from TRBV19 and TRBJ1-2; D is unclear. V was cut by 7 bases and J by 5 bases, with 11 bases left in between. The V gene's germline CDR1 is LNHDA and CDR2 SQIVND (reference sequence). The CDR3 runs to 12 residues. The CDR3 DNA sequence: TGTGCCAGTAAAGAGGAACCATATGGCTACACCTTC. It yields the protein CASKEEPYGYTF.

Concerning this clone: One junction end does not reproduce the germline sequence, and a read error may be involved. The V call is TRBV5-1, the J call TRBJ2-7, with a weak D call TRBD1 (6 bases). This CDR3 comprises 15 residues. Per germline, CDR1 SGHRS and CDR2 YFSETQ. In DNA form, the CDR3 reads TGCGCCAGCAGCCCACAGCCAGGGGCGCCCTACCAGCAGTACTTC. It encodes CASSPQPGAPYQQYF. Full variable domain (missing parts from reference TRBV5-1 and TRBJ2-7): KAGVTQTPRYLIKTRGQQVTLSCSPISGHRSVSWYQQTPGQGLQFLFEYFSETQRNKGNFPGRFSGRQFSNSRSEMNVSTLELGDSALYLCASSPQPGAPYQQYFGPGTRLTVT.

V usage is TRBV9 and J usage is TRBJ1-1; no clear D gene. Germline CDR1 is SGDLS and CDR2 is YYNGEE. CDR3 length equals 14 residues. Trimming shortened V by 4 bases and J by 5 bases, and 15 bases separated the two germline ends. CDR3 nucleotides: TGTGCCAGCAGCCCCCCCACCCCGGGAACTGAAGCTTTCTTT. Amino acids: CASSPPTPGTEAFF.

V gene TRBV29-1 combines with J gene TRBJ1-2; D is uncertain. Germline CDR1 is SQVTM and CDR2 is ANQGSEA. The V gene lost 0 bases and the J gene lost 1 base, with 12 bases spanning the gap. The CDR3 runs to 15 residues. The CDR3, as DNA: TGCAGCGTTGAAGATGGCCGGGATTATAACTATGGCTACACCTTC. Its protein product is CSVEDGRDYNYGYTF.

The chain is built from TRBV2 and TRBJ2-1; D gene unclear. The V end lost 7 bases, the J end lost 10 bases, and 11 bases lay between the germline ends. CDR3 size: 11 residues. Germline assignment: CDR1 SNHLY and CDR2 FYNNEI. In nucleotides, the CDR3 is TGTGCCAGCAAGGAGTCTAGAGAGCAGTTCTTC. This sequence encodes CASKESREQFF.

The V and J genes are TRBV7-8 and TRBJ1-2; TRBD1 is a possible D gene (6 bases). The CDR3 has 15 residues. The V gene's germline CDR1 is SGHVS and CDR2 FQNEAQ. V was pared by 1 base and J by 4 bases, with 13 bases between. The CDR3 region has the DNA TGTGCCAGCAGCTTAGACCCAGGGGAGCGCTATGGCTACACCTTC. Amino acids: CASSLDPGERYGYTF. The whole variable domain, remainder taken from reference TRBV7-8 and TRBJ1-2, is GAGVSQSPRYKVAKRGQDVALRCDPISGHVSLFWYQQALGQGPEFLTYFQNEAQLDKSGLPSDRFFAERPEGSVSTLKIQRTQQEDSAVYLCASSLDPGERYGYTFGSGTRLTVV.

This clone occurred a few times. The V call is TRBV6-5, the J call TRBJ1-1; TRBD1 might be the D (5 bases). Germline V lookup: CDR1 MNHEY, CDR2 SVGAGI. Trimming stripped 6 bases from V and 1 base from J, with 6 bases between. CDR3 length: 12 residues. The CDR3 reads CASRRGNTEAFF. Written as DNA, the CDR3 is TGTGCCAGCAGAAGGGGGAACACTGAAGCTTTCTTT.

V usage is TRBV5-1 and J usage is TRBJ2-2, with 7 bases aligning to TRBD1. The CDR3 covers 15 residues. Per the germline V gene, CDR1 is SGHRS and CDR2 is YFSETQ. Trimming took 4 bases from V and 2 from J; bases not matched to a gene: 5. The CDR3 DNA follows: TGCGCCAGCAGCCCAGGACAGGCAAACACCGGGGAGCTGTTTTTT. Amino acids: CASSPGQANTGELFF.

V gene TRBV4-1 combines with J gene TRBJ1-5; D might be TRBD1 (5 bases). CDR3 length: 15 residues. The V gene's germline CDR1 is MGHRA and CDR2 YSYEKL. Trimming took 4 bases from V and 3 from J, leaving 13 bases between them. The CDR3 DNA reads as TGCGCCAGCAGCCCCCAGGGTCGCTTCAATCAGCCCCAGCATTTT. This gives the protein CASSPQGRFNQPQHF.

V gene TRBV5-6 combines with J gene TRBJ1-3; 7 nucleotides align to TRBD1. The V segment lost 1 base and the J segment 7 bases; nucleotides outside the gene matches: 17. CDR1 is SGHDT and CDR2 is YYEEEE in the germline V gene. CDR3 size: 18 residues. This CDR3 reads CASSLRSTGFSKGNTIYF. The CDR3 nucleotides are TGTGCCAGCAGCTTGAGATCGACAGGGTTCAGTAAGGGGAACACCATATATTTT.

This rearrangement joins TRBV7-8 to TRBJ1-4; D is unresolved. Germline assignment: CDR1 SGHVS and CDR2 FQNEAQ. V lost 5 bases and J 6 bases, leaving 13 bases between the germline ends. CDR3 length: 14 residues. CDR3 bases: TGTGCCAGCAGCCCTGACTACCTTGATGAAAAACTGTTTTTT. Its protein product is CASSPDYLDEKLFF. The complete variable domain, with remaining parts taken from reference TRBV7-8 and TRBJ1-4, reads GAGVSQSPRYKVAKRGQDVALRCDPISGHVSLFWYQQALGQGPEFLTYFQNEAQLDKSGLPSDRFFAERPEGSVSTLKIQRTQQEDSAVYLCASSPDYLDEKLFFGSGTQLSVL.

The chain employs TRBV4-1 and TRBJ1-4, with D maybe TRBD1 (6 bases). V lost 2 bases and J 6 bases, leaving 10 bases between the germline ends. The CDR3 consists of 14 residues. Germline lookup yields CDR1 MGHRA and CDR2 YSYEKL. The CDR3 sequence is CASSQRTVDEKLFF. The CDR3 nucleotides read TGCGCCAGCAGCCAACGGACAGTTGATGAAAAACTGTTTTTT.

As DNA, the CDR3 is TGTGCCTGGAGTCCAATAATGGACGGGGGAAACACCATATATTTT. Its translation: CAWSPIMDGGNTIYF. The gene calls are TRBV30 and TRBJ1-3; D not certain. CDR1 is GTSNPN, CDR2 SVGIG, per germline (reference sequence). Trimming stripped 2 bases from V and 4 bases from J, with 15 bases between. The CDR3 runs 15 residues.

This clone was observed once. The gene calls are TRBV7-9 and TRBJ1-1, with D possibly being TRBD1 (5 bases). Trimming removed 6 bases from V and 11 bases from J, with 13 bases in between. The CDR3 is 11 amino acids. Per germline, CDR1 SEHNR and CDR2 FQNEAQ (reference sequence). This chain's CDR3 is CASRGAGRAFF. The CDR3 DNA follows: TGTGCCAGCAGAGGGGCAGGCCGGGCTTTCTTT.

The chain links TRBV9 to TRBJ1-3; D possibly corresponds to TRBD1 (5 bases). CDR1 SGDLS and CDR2 YYNGEE come from the germline V gene. This CDR3 has 15 amino acids. V was pared by 0 bases and J by 0 bases, with 7 bases between. CDR3 sequence (DNA): TGTGCCAGCAGCGTAGAAGGGGCCTCTGGAAACACCATATATTTT. Amino acids: CASSVEGASGNTIYF.

Only a few counts were recorded for this clone. The V call is TRBV4-3, the J call TRBJ1-1; D uncertain. Germline values: CDR1 LGHNA, CDR2 YSLEER. The CDR3 sequence is 15 residues long. V lost 0 bases and J 2 bases, leaving 10 bases between the germline ends. CDR3: CASSQDISPNTEAFF. Written as DNA, the CDR3 is TGCGCCAGCAGCCAAGATATTAGCCCCAACACTGAAGCTTTCTTT.

In this sample, this clone turned up a few times. V and J are TRBV5-1 and TRBJ2-1; 8 bases match TRBD1. The CDR3 runs 13 residues. Germline V gene sequence: CDR1 SGHRS, CDR2 YFSETQ. The trim removed 4 bases at V and 5 bases at J, leaving 2 bases unmatched. In DNA form, the CDR3 reads TGCGCCAGCAGCAGGACAGGGAACAATGAGCAGTTCTTC. Translating gives CASSRTGNNEQFF.

The V and J genes are TRBV7-2 and TRBJ2-1; possibly TRBD1 for D (6 bases). Per germline, CDR1 SGHTA and CDR2 FQGNSA. The CDR3 covers 16 residues. Trimming cost V 4 bases and J 5 bases, with 18 bases left between them. CDR3 amino acids: CASSSISGDLDNEQFF. As DNA, the CDR3 is TGTGCCAGCAGCTCCATTTCAGGGGACCTAGACAATGAGCAGTTCTTC.

As DNA, the CDR3 is TGTGCCAGCAGCCCCAACCAGACTAGATTCACCACAGATACGCAGTATTTT. Translation: CASSPNQTRFTTDTQYF. The rearrangement links TRBV5-4 to TRBJ2-3; the D gene is possibly TRBD2 (6 bases). Trimming cost V 4 bases and J 2 bases, with 20 bases left between them. Germline V gene lookup returns CDR1 SGHNT and CDR2 YYREEE (reference sequence). This CDR3 is built from 17 residues.

This clone was counted once. The J gene is TRBJ2-3, the V gene TRBV5-8; 9 positions match TRBD1. Per germline, CDR1 SGHTS and CDR2 YDEGEE. J lost 2 bases, V lost 4 bases, and 5 bases had no gene match. The CDR3 is 15 amino acids. The CDR3, as DNA: TGTGCCAGCAGCCGCGGGACAGGGAACACAGATACGCAGTATTTT. This encodes CASSRGTGNTDTQYF.

The chain employs TRBV4-3 and TRBJ2-5, with D perhaps TRBD2 (5 bases). V was trimmed by 1 base and J by 7 bases, leaving 13 bases between them. Germline CDR1 and CDR2: LGHNA and YSLEER. CDR3 length equals 14 residues. CDR3 sequence: CASSQGGDVGTQYF. In nucleotides, the CDR3 is TGCGCCAGCAGCCAAGGGGGAGATGTCGGGACCCAGTACTTC.

The rearrangement joins TRBV9 to TRBJ2-6; D unclear. V lost 6 bases and J lost 4, with 11 bases in between. Germline CDR1 reads SGDLS; CDR2 reads YYNGEE. CDR3 length equals 14 residues. CDR3 nucleotide sequence: TGTGCCAGCAAGGGTGGGCACGGGGCCAACGTCCTGACTTTC. This sequence encodes CASKGGHGANVLTF.

There are a few counts of this clone. J is TRBJ2-1 and V is TRBV21-1; whether TRBD1, the table's D call, matches the DNA was not checked. TRBV21-1 is annotated as a pseudogene. This CDR3 is built from 12 residues. The CDR3 spells CASGQGVHEQFF. CDR3 nucleotide sequence: TGTGCCAGTGGACAGGGGGTACATGAGCAGTTCTTC.

The V call is TRBV7-8, the J call TRBJ1-2; D perhaps matches TRBD1 (5 bases). Trimming removed 5 bases at V and 5 bases at J, with 18 bases between. The length of the CDR3 is 15 residues. The V gene's germline CDR1 is SGHVS and CDR2 FQNEAQ. CDR3 sequence: CASSLKMGELYGYTF. The CDR3 region has the DNA TGTGCCAGCAGCCTCAAGATGGGGGAGCTGTATGGCTACACCTTC. Full variable domain (rest looked up from reference TRBV7-8 and TRBJ1-2): GAGVSQSPRYKVAKRGQDVALRCDPISGHVSLFWYQQALGQGPEFLTYFQNEAQLDKSGLPSDRFFAERPEGSVSTLKIQRTQQEDSAVYLCASSLKMGELYGYTFGSGTRLTVV.

V and J are TRBV6-1 and TRBJ1-5, with 10 bases lining up with TRBD1. The ends lost 7 bases at V and 2 bases at J; junction bases unmatched: 5. The CDR3 covers 15 residues. The germline V gene encodes CDR1 MNHNS and CDR2 SASEGT. The CDR3 sequence: CASTSGTGGNQPQHF. The CDR3 DNA follows: TGTGCCAGCACCTCGGGGACAGGGGGCAATCAGCCCCAGCATTTT.

The V and J genes are TRBV4-2 and TRBJ2-6, with D hard to call. Germline V CDR1 and CDR2: LGHNA, YNFKEQ. Trimming removed 4 bases from V and 0 bases from J, with 16 bases in between. The CDR3 is 18 amino acids. The CDR3 sequence: CASSPESQALSGANVLTF. CDR3 coding DNA: TGTGCCAGCAGCCCCGAAAGCCAAGCCCTCTCTGGGGCCAACGTCCTGACTTTC.

By share of the sample, this clone is large. This chain links TRBV28 with TRBJ1-5; D remains unclear. This CDR3 is built from 16 residues. Germline assignment: CDR1 MDHEN and CDR2 SYDVKM. Trimming took off 6 bases at V and 2 bases at J, with 17 bases between the two ends. Here the CDR3 DNA reads TGTGCCAGCAGACAAAGGACCATTCTGGGCAATCAGCCCCAGCATTTT. Its translation is CASRQRTILGNQPQHF.